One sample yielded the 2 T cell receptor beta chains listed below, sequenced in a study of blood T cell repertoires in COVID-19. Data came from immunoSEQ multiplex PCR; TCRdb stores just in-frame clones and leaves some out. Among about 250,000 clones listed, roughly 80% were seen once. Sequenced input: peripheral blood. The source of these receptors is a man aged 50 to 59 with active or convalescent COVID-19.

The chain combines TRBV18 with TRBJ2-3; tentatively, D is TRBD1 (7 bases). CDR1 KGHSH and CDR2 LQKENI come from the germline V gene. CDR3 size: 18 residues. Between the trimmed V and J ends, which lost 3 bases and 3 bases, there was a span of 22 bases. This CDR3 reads CASSPLRAGGPGTDTQYF. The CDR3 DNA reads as TGTGCCAGCTCACCGCTGAGAGCAGGGGGGCCGGGTACAGATACGCAGTATTTT. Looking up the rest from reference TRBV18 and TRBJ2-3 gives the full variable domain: NAGVMQNPRHLVRRRGQEARLRCSPMKGHSHVYWYRQLPEEGLKFMVYLQKENIIDESGMPKERFSAEFPKEGPSILRIQQVVRGDSAAYFCASSPLRAGGPGTDTQYFGPGTRLTVL.

The CDR3 loop is CSVEVGGEGRGYTF. CDR3 nucleotides: TGCAGCGTTGAAGTAGGAGGGGAGGGAAGGGGCTACACCTTC. The V gene is TRBV29-1, the J gene TRBJ1-2; D perhaps matches TRBD1 (5 bases). Deletions cut 1 base from V and 8 bases from J, with 17 bases between. CDR1 and CDR2 from the germline V gene are SQVTM and ANQGSEA. This CDR3 is built from 14 residues.